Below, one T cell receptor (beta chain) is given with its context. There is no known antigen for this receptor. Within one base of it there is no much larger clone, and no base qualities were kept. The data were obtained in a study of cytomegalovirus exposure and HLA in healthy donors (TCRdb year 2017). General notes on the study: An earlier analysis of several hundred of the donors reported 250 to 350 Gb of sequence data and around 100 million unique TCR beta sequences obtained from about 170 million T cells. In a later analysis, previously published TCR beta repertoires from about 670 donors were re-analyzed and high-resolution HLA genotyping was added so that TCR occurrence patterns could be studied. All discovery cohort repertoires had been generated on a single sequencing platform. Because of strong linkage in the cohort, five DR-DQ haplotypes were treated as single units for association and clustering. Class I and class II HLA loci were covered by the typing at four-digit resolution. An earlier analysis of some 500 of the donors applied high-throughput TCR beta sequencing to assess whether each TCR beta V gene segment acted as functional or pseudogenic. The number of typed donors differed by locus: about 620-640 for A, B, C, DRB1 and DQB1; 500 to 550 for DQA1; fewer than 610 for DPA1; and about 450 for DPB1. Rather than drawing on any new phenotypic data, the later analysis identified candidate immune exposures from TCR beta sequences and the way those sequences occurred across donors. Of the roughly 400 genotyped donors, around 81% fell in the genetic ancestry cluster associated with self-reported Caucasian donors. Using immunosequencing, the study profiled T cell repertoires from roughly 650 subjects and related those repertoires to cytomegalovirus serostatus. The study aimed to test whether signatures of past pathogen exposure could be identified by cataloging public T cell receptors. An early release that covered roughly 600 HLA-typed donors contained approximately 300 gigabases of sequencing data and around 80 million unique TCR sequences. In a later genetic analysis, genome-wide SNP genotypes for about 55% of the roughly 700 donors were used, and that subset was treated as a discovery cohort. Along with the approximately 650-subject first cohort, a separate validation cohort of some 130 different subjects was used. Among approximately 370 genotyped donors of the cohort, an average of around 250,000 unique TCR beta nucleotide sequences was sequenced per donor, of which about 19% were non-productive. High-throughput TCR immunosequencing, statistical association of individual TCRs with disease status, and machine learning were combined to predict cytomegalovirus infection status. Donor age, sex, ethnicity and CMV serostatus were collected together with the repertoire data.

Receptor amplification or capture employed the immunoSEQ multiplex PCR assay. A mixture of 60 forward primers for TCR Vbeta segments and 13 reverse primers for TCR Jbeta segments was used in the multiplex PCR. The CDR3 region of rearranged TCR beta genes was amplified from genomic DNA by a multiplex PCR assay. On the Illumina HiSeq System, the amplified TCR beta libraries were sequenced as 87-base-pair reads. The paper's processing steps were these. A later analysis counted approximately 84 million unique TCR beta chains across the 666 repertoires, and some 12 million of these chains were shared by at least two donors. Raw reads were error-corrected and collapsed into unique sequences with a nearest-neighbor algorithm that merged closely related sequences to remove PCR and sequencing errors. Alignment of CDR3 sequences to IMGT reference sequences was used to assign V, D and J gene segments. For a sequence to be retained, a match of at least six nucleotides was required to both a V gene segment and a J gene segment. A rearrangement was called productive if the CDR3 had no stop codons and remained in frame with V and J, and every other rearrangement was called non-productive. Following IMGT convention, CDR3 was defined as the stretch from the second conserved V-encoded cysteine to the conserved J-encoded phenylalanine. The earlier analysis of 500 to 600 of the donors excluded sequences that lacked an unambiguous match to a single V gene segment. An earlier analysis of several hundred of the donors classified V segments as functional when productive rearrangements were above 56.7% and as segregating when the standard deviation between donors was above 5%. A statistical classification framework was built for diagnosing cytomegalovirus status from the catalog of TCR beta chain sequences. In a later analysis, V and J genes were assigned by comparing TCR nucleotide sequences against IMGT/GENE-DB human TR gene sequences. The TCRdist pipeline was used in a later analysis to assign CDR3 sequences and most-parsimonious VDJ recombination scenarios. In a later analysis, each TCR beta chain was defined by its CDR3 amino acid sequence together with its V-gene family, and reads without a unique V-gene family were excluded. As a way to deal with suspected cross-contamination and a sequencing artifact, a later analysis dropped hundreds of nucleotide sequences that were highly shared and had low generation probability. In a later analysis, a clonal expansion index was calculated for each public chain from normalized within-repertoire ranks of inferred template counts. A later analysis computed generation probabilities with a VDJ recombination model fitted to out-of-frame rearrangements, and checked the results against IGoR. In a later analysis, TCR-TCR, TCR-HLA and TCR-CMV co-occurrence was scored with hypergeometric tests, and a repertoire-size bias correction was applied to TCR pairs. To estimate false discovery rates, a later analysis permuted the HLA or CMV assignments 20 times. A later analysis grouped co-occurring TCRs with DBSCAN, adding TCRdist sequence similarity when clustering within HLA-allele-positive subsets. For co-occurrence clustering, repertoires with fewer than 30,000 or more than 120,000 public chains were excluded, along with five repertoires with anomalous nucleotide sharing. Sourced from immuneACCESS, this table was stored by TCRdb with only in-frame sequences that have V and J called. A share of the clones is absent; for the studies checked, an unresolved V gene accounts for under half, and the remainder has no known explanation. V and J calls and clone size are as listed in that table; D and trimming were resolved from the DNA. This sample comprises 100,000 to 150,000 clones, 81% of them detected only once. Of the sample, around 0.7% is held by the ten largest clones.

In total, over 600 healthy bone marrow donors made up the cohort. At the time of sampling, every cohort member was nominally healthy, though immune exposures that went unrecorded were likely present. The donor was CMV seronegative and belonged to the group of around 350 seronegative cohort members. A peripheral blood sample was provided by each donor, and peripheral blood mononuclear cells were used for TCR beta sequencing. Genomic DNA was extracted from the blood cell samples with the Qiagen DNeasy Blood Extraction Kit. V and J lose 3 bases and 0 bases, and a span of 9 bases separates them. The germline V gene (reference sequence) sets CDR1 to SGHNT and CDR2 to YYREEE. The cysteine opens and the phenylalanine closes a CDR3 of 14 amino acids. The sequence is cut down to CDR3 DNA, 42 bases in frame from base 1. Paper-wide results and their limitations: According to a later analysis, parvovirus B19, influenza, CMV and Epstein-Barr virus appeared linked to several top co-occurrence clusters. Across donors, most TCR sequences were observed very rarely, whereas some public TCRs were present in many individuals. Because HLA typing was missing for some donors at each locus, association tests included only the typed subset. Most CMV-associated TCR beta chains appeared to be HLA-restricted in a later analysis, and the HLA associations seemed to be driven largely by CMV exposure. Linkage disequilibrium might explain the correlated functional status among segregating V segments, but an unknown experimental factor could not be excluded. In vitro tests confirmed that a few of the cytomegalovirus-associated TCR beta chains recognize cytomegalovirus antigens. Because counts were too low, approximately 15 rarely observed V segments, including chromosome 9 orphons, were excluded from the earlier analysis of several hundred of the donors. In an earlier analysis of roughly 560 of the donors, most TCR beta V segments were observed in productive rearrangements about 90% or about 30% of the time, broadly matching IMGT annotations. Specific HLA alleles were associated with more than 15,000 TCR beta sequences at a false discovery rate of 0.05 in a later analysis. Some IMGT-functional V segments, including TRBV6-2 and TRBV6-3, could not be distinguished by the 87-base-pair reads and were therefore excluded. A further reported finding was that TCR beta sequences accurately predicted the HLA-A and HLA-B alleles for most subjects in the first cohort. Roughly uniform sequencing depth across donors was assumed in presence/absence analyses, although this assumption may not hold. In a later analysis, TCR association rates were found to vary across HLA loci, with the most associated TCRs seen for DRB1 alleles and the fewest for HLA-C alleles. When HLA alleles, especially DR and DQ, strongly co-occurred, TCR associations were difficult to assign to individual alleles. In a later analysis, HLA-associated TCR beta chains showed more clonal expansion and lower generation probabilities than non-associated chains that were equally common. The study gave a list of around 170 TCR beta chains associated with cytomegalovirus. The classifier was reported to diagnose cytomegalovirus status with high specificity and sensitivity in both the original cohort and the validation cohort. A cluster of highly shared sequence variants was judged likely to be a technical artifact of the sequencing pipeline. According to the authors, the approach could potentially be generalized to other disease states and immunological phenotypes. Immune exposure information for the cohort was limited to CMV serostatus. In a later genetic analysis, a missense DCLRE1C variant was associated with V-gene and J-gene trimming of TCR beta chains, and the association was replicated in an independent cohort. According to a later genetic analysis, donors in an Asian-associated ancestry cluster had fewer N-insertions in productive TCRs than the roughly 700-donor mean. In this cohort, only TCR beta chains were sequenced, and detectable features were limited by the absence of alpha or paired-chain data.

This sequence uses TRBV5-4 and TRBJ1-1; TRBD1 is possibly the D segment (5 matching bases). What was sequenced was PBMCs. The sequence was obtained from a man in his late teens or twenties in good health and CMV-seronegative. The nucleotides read TGTGCCAGCAGCTCTAGACAGCTGAACACTGAAGCTTTCTTT. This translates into CASSSRQLNTEAFF.